The T cell receptor (beta chain) under discussion was sequenced for a study of identifying expanded T cells in peripheral blood. A remark on this clone: Antigen specificity is unknown.

Healthy donors had no documented immune events, such as infections, while sampled. Per germline, CDR1 SGHTA and CDR2 FQGNSA. With 3 bases removed from V and 7 bases from J, the gap between germline ends came to 19 bases. This CDR3 contains 16 residues. The assay was immunoSEQ multiplex PCR, and TCRdb's table has in-frame clones only and misses some. The table shows fewer than 60,000 clones, with around 82% occurring only once. Study-wide points: Variance in clone template counts between roughly 2-week samples significantly increased with total template count across all healthy donors. Technical replicates showed about 1.1 changed clones; about 2 weeks about 16.4; four weeks 19.

The sample was blood. The chain joins TRBV7-2 to TRBJ2-1, with D uncertain. This clonotype originated in a person aged 18 to 75 in good health. CDR3: CASSFRLSPTLNEQFF. The CDR3 coding sequence is TGTGCCAGCAGCTTCCGACTGAGCCCTACCCTTAATGAGCAGTTCTTC.